This T cell receptor (beta chain) comes out of a study of PD-1 blockade in classical Hodgkin lymphoma. The CDR3 extends over 14 amino acids. Germline CDR1 KGHSH, CDR2 LQKENI. V was pared by 3 bases and J by 5 bases, with 3 bases of the junction left unmatched. Comment on this clone: Its antigen is unknown.

Overall study results and limits: CD8+ TCR diversity did not rise significantly by C4D1, unlike CD4+. Those patients who began receiving nivolumab less than 1 year after ASCT had lower diversity, and they were excluded.

Here immunoSEQ multiplex PCR was the method, and the copy in TCRdb shows in-frame clones only, minus some. The sample includes around 20,000 clones, around 84% of them seen just once. Time point meaning: cycle 4 day 1 (C4D1), after less than seven weeks of nivolumab. Autologous stem cell transplantation was followed by relapse in every patient, and brentuximab vedotin exposure varied. The chain employs TRBV18 and TRBJ2-4, with TRBD1 matching 8 bases. Source: peripheral blood mononuclear cells (PBMCs), taken before the fourth cycle of nivolumab. The receptor's source is a human donor with classical Hodgkin lymphoma. This CDR3 reads CASSPSTGENIQYF. The CDR3 DNA reads TGTGCCAGCTCACCTTCGACAGGGGAAAACATTCAGTACTTC.